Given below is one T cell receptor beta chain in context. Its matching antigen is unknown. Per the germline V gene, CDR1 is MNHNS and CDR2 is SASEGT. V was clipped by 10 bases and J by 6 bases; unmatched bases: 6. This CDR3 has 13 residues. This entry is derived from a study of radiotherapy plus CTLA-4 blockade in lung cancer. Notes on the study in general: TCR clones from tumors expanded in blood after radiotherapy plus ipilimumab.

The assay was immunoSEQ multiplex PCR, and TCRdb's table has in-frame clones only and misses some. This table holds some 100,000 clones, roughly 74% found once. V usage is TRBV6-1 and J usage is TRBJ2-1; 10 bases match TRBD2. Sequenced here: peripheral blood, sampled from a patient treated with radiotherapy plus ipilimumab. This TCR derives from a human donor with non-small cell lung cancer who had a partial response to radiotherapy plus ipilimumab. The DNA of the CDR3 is TGTGCCATTAAGCGGGAGGGCCGCAATGAGCAGTTCTTC. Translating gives CAIKREGRNEQFF.